One and the same sample provided the 14 T cell receptor beta chains below, sequenced in a study of cytomegalovirus exposure and HLA in healthy donors. The PCR made use of 60 Vbeta and 13 Jbeta primers. Produced via immunoSEQ multiplex PCR; TCRdb's table is partial and in-frame only. The sample includes over 150,000 clones, 68% of them seen just once. The sequenced sample consisted of PBMCs. These receptors originate from a middle-aged woman in good health and CMV-seropositive.

In the case of this clone: An end of the junction differs from the germline gene, which may be a read error. This rearrangement joins TRBV29-1 to TRBJ1-5, with a tentative D call TRBD1 (6 bases). Looked up from germline, CDR1 is SQVTM and CDR2 is ANQGSEA. The CDR3 covers 13 residues. The CDR3 is CSVYTGSNQPQNF. CDR3 in DNA: TGCAGCGTGTACACAGGGAGCAATCAGCCCCAGAATTTT.

This clone appeared a few times. At one end, the junction sequence differs from germline, possibly due to a read error. This chain connects TRBV27 to TRBJ1-5, with D unclear. Germline values: CDR1 MNHEY, CDR2 SMNVEV (reference sequence). This CDR3 comprises 15 residues. CDR3: CASSFSPERNQPQNF. The CDR3, as DNA: TGTGCCAGCAGTTTTTCGCCGGAGCGCAATCAGCCCCAGAATTTT.

The V and J genes are TRBV7-2 and TRBJ1-5, with a possible D match to TRBD1 (5 bases). The CDR3 has 15 amino acids. The ends were cut back, 5 bases at V and 4 bases at J, with 15 bases in the middle. Germline CDR1 is SGHTA and CDR2 is FQGNSA. The chain's CDR3 is CASSVHDSFNQPQHF. CDR3 DNA: TGTGCCAGCAGCGTACACGACAGCTTTAATCAGCCCCAGCATTTT.

This rearrangement joins TRBV6-5 to TRBJ1-1; TRBD1 matches 7 bases. The CDR3 spans 14 residues. Germline V gene data show CDR1 as MNHEY and CDR2 as SVGAGI. With V trimmed by 6 bases and J by 3 bases, 7 bases remained unmatched. This chain's CDR3 is CASSQGGTHTEAFF. The CDR3 DNA follows: TGTGCCAGCAGCCAGGGGGGAACTCACACTGAAGCTTTCTTT.

The table lists this clone with a few counts. The CDR3 nucleotides read TGCAGCGTTCAGGCAGGGGGCCACGAGCAGTACTTC. Translating gives CSVQAGGHEQYF. V usage is TRBV29-1 and J usage is TRBJ2-7; TRBD1 matches at 8 bases. This CDR3 has 12 amino acids. The V gene's germline CDR1 is SQVTM and CDR2 ANQGSEA. J lost 5 bases, V lost 5 bases, and 5 bases had no gene match.

This clone was seen once. The chain has TRBV7-3 and TRBJ1-1; no definite D call. Germline V lookup: CDR1 SGHTA, CDR2 FQGTGA. V lost 5 bases to trimming and J lost 1 base, with 11 bases between them. There are 14 residues in the CDR3. The CDR3 loop reads CASSPGAGNTEAFF. In DNA form, the CDR3 reads TGTGCCAGCAGCCCTGGTGCAGGGAACACTGAAGCTTTCTTT. The full variable domain, its missing parts supplied by reference TRBV7-3 and TRBJ1-1, is GAGVSQTPSNKVTEKGKYVELRCDPISGHTALYWYRQSLGQGPEFLIYFQGTGAADDSGLPNDRFFAVRPEGSVSTLKIQRTERGDSAVYLCASSPGAGNTEAFFGQGTRLTVV.

This clone appeared a few times. The rearrangement links TRBV19 to TRBJ1-4; D perhaps matches TRBD1 (5 bases). The CDR3 contains 13 residues. Germline CDR1 reads LNHDA; CDR2 reads SQIVND (reference sequence). V lost 8 bases and J lost 8, with 15 bases in between. The CDR3 nucleotides are TGTGCCAGTTCCGAGGCAGGGCAAGAAAAACTGTTTTTT. Translating it yields CASSEAGQEKLFF.

The chain links TRBV7-2 to TRBJ2-2, with D possibly TRBD1 on 5 matching bases. The CDR3 covers 15 residues. Germline V gene sequence: CDR1 SGHTA, CDR2 FQGNSA. Deletions cut 4 bases from V and 7 bases from J, with 16 bases between. CDR3 DNA sequence: TGTGCCAGCAGCTCCAGGGCCACCTCGGGCGGGGAGCTGTTTTTT. This sequence encodes CASSSRATSGGELFF.

This chain connects TRBV5-4 to TRBJ2-5; TRBD1 matches 7 bases. The length of the CDR3 is 15 residues. With 4 bases clipped from V and 1 base from J, the junction kept 7 bases outside the gene matches. The germline V gene has CDR1 SGHNT and CDR2 YYREEE (reference sequence). In DNA, the CDR3 is TGTGCCAGCAGCCCATCACAGGGGTCCCAAGAGACCCAGTACTTC. It encodes CASSPSQGSQETQYF.

The chain recombines TRBV12-5 with TRBJ2-1; 8 nucleotides align to TRBD2. Germline assignment: CDR1 LGHNT and CDR2 FRNRAP. Germline trimming cut 7 bases from V and 4 bases from J; bases unmatched to any gene: 9. The CDR3 has 15 amino acids. The CDR3 is CASAGRGVPYNEQFF. DNA of the CDR3: TGTGCTAGTGCAGGGCGGGGGGTTCCTTACAATGAGCAGTTCTTC. Combining the CDR3 with reference TRBV12-5 and TRBJ2-1 gives the whole variable domain DARVTQTPRHKVTEMGQEVTMRCQPILGHNTVFWYRQTMMQGLELLAYFRNRAPLDDSGMPKDRFSAEMPDATLATLKIQPSEPRDSAVYFCASAGRGVPYNEQFFGPGTRLTVL.

This clone was seen a handful of times. The chain couples TRBV9 to TRBJ2-5, with 8 bases lining up with TRBD1. Germline V gives CDR1 SGDLS, CDR2 YYNGEE. The V gene end was trimmed by 1 base and the J gene end by 2 bases; junction bases not matched to a gene: 7. This CDR3 is 16 amino acids long. This chain's CDR3 is CASSVTGRGPQETQYF. DNA of the CDR3: TGTGCCAGCAGCGTAACGGGCAGGGGGCCGCAAGAGACCCAGTACTTC.

This chain links TRBV4-3 with TRBJ1-6, with D possibly being TRBD1 (6 bases). CDR3 length: 14 amino acids. CDR1 is LGHNA and CDR2 is YSLEER in the germline V gene. Trimming shortened V by 0 bases and J by 13 bases, and 13 bases separated the two germline ends. Here the CDR3 reads CASSQDHQGSPLHF. The DNA of the CDR3 is TGCGCCAGCAGCCAAGATCATCAGGGGTCCCCCCTCCACTTT.

Comment on this clone: Different DNA sequences within this sample yield the same CDR3. This chain connects TRBV5-1 to TRBJ2-5, with TRBD1 identical over 7 bases. The CDR3 sequence is 14 residues long. Germline V gene data show CDR1 as SGHRS and CDR2 as YFSETQ. V was clipped by 0 bases and J by 5 bases; unmatched bases: 4. The CDR3, as DNA: TGCGCCAGCAGCTTGGGACAGGGTGGGGAGACCCAGTACTTC. Residues: CASSLGQGGETQYF.

V gene TRBV5-1 combines with J gene TRBJ1-1; possible D gene TRBD1, 5 bases. Between the trimmed V and J ends, which lost 4 bases and 4 bases, there was a span of 11 bases. CDR1 SGHRS and CDR2 YFSETQ come from the germline V gene. This CDR3 comprises 13 residues. The CDR3 loop is CASSIRVSTEAFF. DNA for the CDR3: TGCGCCAGCAGCATCAGGGTGAGCACTGAAGCTTTCTTT.